Here is one TCR beta chain with its context. Its antigen remains unknown. TCRdb redid the calling of the reads with MiXCR, one entry per CDR3 protein. The data contain about 180,000 distinct CDR3 sequences, less than 25% of them singletons. These data originate in a study of T cell repertoires in cytomegalovirus infection. CDR3 size: 16 residues. Trimming removed 7 bases from V and 5 bases from J; junction bases left unmatched: 14. Germline lookup yields CDR1 SGHVS and CDR2 FNYEAQ. The origin of this receptor is a human donor in good health (CMV status not recorded). Some clones in this sample may be carry-over from other donors' samples. The rearrangement joins TRBV7-6 to TRBJ2-5, with 9 bases lining up with TRBD2. Source: CD8+ T cells from cultured PBMCs, taken from culture after CMV antigen stimulation. CDR3 in DNA: TGTGCCAGCACCCTCTCTAGCGGGGCCGCCGGGGAGACCCAGTACTTC. Its translation is CASTLSSGAAGETQYF.